This T cell receptor beta chain was documented in a study of T-cell reconstitution after alpha-beta-depleted transplantation in children. This clonotype was found many times. This CDR3 has 14 residues. Germline V gives CDR1 SGHRS, CDR2 YFSETQ. Trimming removed 4 bases from V and 6 bases from J; junction bases left unmatched: 5. TCRbeta library construction was performed incorporating unique molecular identifiers. TCRdb analysed the PCR reads with MiXCR anew, one entry per CDR3 protein. The data hold under 300,000 distinct CDR3 sequences, with approximately 9.9% observed a single time. The sequences come from PBMCs from the stem cell graft donor, collected from the stem cell graft. This receptor was taken from a human donor who donated a stem cell graft to a child with SCID. The chain links TRBV5-1 to TRBJ2-3, with 10 bases that match TRBD1. The CDR3 sequence is CASSPDRGTDTQYF. The CDR3 DNA is TGCGCCAGCAGCCCGGACAGGGGGACTGATACGCAGTATTTT.